The next 21 T cell receptor beta chains were all read from a single sample in a study of cytomegalovirus exposure and HLA in healthy donors. Repertoires were generated with immunoSEQ multiplex PCR, while TCRdb's copy carries only in-frame clones and drops some. The profile shows around 190,000 clones, roughly 88% of them singletons. Sequenced material: PBMCs. The source of these receptors is a woman younger than 30 in good health and CMV-seronegative.

This clone occurred once. The chain couples TRBV27 to TRBJ2-1; 7 positions match TRBD1. This CDR3 is built from 15 residues. Germline CDR1 and CDR2: MNHEY and SMNVEV (reference sequence). Unmatched junction bases numbered 11, after V lost 7 bases and J lost 5 bases. The CDR3 DNA sequence: TGTGCCAGCATTCTGACAGGGCTGAGCCACAATGAGCAGTTCTTC. Its translation: CASILTGLSHNEQFF.

The chain combines TRBV12-5 with TRBJ2-7; the match to TRBD1 covers 7 bases. J lost 2 bases, V lost 2 bases, and 9 bases had no gene match. Germline V gene lookup returns CDR1 LGHNT and CDR2 FRNRAP. This CDR3 has 16 residues. CDR3 bases: TGTGCTAGTGGTTTGATGATTCGGACAGGCGCCTACGAGCAGTACTTC. Protein product: CASGLMIRTGAYEQYF. Drawing the rest from reference TRBV12-5 and TRBJ2-7, the complete variable domain is DARVTQTPRHKVTEMGQEVTMRCQPILGHNTVFWYRQTMMQGLELLAYFRNRAPLDDSGMPKDRFSAEMPDATLATLKIQPSEPRDSAVYFCASGLMIRTGAYEQYFGPGTRLTVT.

CDR3 in DNA: TGTGCCAGCAGCGCTAGAGGGCCACCGGGGGAGACCCAGTACTTC. It encodes CASSARGPPGETQYF. The chain joins TRBV5-6 to TRBJ2-5, with D tentatively TRBD2 (5 bases). V was shortened by 4 bases and J by 5 bases, with 18 bases between the two germline ends. The CDR3 is made up of 15 amino acids. Germline CDR1 reads SGHDT; CDR2 reads YYEEEE.

This chain links TRBV7-9 with TRBJ2-7, with 8 bases fitting TRBD1. The CDR3 has 15 residues. The J segment lost 1 base and the V segment lost 1 base, leaving 3 bases of the junction unmatched. Germline V gene data show CDR1 as SEHNR and CDR2 as FQNEAQ (reference sequence). Here the CDR3 DNA reads TGTGCCAGCAGCTTAGGGAGACAGGGGTCCTACGAGCAGTACTTC. Translating it yields CASSLGRQGSYEQYF.

This sequence joins TRBV5-4 and TRBJ1-3; 7 positions match TRBD1. The CDR3 is 14 amino acids. The germline gives CDR1 SGHNT, CDR2 YYREEE (reference sequence). Trimming took 4 bases from V and 4 from J; bases not matched to a gene: 5. Written as DNA, the CDR3 is TGTGCCAGCAGCGTACAGGGGCTCGGAAACACCATATATTTT. As protein: CASSVQGLGNTIYF.

The chain carries TRBV9 and TRBJ1-1; 7 nucleotides line up with TRBD1. The V gene's germline CDR1 is SGDLS and CDR2 YYNGEE. The V segment lost 1 base and the J segment 10 bases; nucleotides outside the gene matches: 13. The CDR3 runs 15 residues. Here the CDR3 reads CASSVHGTASGVAFF. CDR3 DNA: TGTGCCAGCAGCGTACATGGGACAGCGAGTGGGGTAGCTTTCTTT.

V is TRBV7-8 and J is TRBJ1-5; TRBD1 might be the D (5 bases). This CDR3 comprises 15 residues. Germline V gives CDR1 SGHVS, CDR2 FQNEAQ. The ends were cut back, 2 bases at V and 1 base at J, with 9 bases in the middle. Written as DNA, the CDR3 is TGTGCCAGCAGCTTATGGGGCAGCAGCAATCAGCCCCAGCATTTT. The encoded protein is CASSLWGSSNQPQHF.

The chain uses TRBV5-4 and TRBJ2-1; D not resolved. Per germline, CDR1 SGHNT and CDR2 YYREEE (reference sequence). Trimming took off 1 base at V and 9 bases at J, with 8 bases between the two ends. This CDR3 is built from 12 residues. CDR3 sequence reads: CASSLKPREQFF. CDR3 in DNA: TGTGCCAGCAGCTTGAAGCCTCGTGAGCAGTTCTTC.

V gene TRBV9 combines with J gene TRBJ2-1; perhaps TRBD2 as D (5 bases). The germline CDR1 and CDR2 sequences are SGDLS and YYNGEE. V shed 2 bases and J shed 5 bases, with 11 bases lying between them. CDR3 length: 14 residues. In DNA form, the CDR3 reads TGTGCCAGCAGCGTGGAGGCCCCCAACAATGAGCAGTTCTTC. Translated, it gives CASSVEAPNNEQFF.

This sequence joins TRBV5-1 and TRBJ2-2; 8 bases fit TRBD1. Germline loops: CDR1 SGHRS, CDR2 YFSETQ. This CDR3 contains 19 residues. Trimming at V came to 8 bases and at J to 5 bases, leaving 23 bases not matched to a gene. DNA for the CDR3: TGCGCCAGTAACTCCGAGTCCCGGGACAGGTGGATTAAGACCGGGGAGCTGTTTTTT. Translation gives CASNSESRDRWIKTGELFF. The whole variable domain, filled in from reference TRBV5-1 and TRBJ2-2, reads KAGVTQTPRYLIKTRGQQVTLSCSPISGHRSVSWYQQTPGQGLQFLFEYFSETQRNKGNFPGRFSGRQFSNSRSEMNVSTLELGDSALYLCASNSESRDRWIKTGELFFGEGSRLTVL.

The chain couples TRBV5-5 to TRBJ2-7; 7 bases fit TRBD1. Germline V lookup: CDR1 SGHKS, CDR2 YYEKEE (reference sequence). Losses at the gene ends were 0 bases for V and 3 bases for J; bases not matched to a gene: 9. The length of the CDR3 is 16 residues. For the CDR3, the DNA is TGTGCCAGCAGCTTGGACAGGGGCACCCTTTTCTACGAGCAGTACTTC. This encodes CASSLDRGTLFYEQYF.

The V and J genes are TRBV10-3 and TRBJ2-1, with TRBD1 as a possible D gene (5 bases). V was cut by 7 bases and J by 6 bases, with 19 bases left in between. This CDR3 spans 15 amino acids. CDR1 and CDR2 (germline): ENHRY, SYGVKD. The CDR3 region has the DNA TGTGCCATCAAGACACAGGATCTACGAGGCAATGAGCAGTTCTTC. It encodes CAIKTQDLRGNEQFF.

The DNA of the CDR3 is TGCGCCAGCAGCTTGGTGGGGGGACAAGAGACCCAGTACTTC. Translation gives CASSLVGGQETQYF. The chain links TRBV5-1 to TRBJ2-5; a possible D gene is TRBD2 (6 bases). Trimming took off 0 bases at V and 2 bases at J, with 8 bases between the two ends. The CDR3 totals 14 residues. Germline CDR1 is SGHRS and CDR2 is YFSETQ.

The V and J genes are TRBV27 and TRBJ2-4; the D is unclear. V gave up 2 bases and J gave up 6 bases, with 11 bases separating them. Germline assignment: CDR1 MNHEY and CDR2 SMNVEV (reference sequence). CDR3 length: 14 amino acids. This CDR3 is CASSLGRRGNIQYF. CDR3 nucleotide sequence: TGTGCCAGCAGTTTAGGCAGACGCGGAAACATTCAGTACTTC.

The chain couples TRBV6-6 to TRBJ2-6; D is ambiguous. CDR1 MNHNY and CDR2 SVGAGI come from the germline V gene (reference sequence). Trimming took off 6 bases at V and 0 bases at J, with 12 bases between the two ends. The CDR3 totals 16 residues. CDR3 sequence (DNA): TGTGCCAGCAGGAGGTCGGCAAACTCTGGGGCCAACGTCCTGACTTTC. Amino acids: CASRRSANSGANVLTF.

The chain has TRBV9 and TRBJ2-1, with TRBD1 as a possible D gene (6 bases). Germline V gives CDR1 SGDLS, CDR2 YYNGEE. This CDR3 region has 13 residues. Deletions cut 3 bases from V and 4 bases from J, with 8 bases between. CDR3 in DNA: TGTGCCAGCAGCGGGACAGAATACAATGAGCAGTTCTTC. Its protein is CASSGTEYNEQFF.

V gene TRBV13 combines with J gene TRBJ2-1; 10 positions agree with TRBD1. CDR3 length: 15 amino acids. After removal of 5 bases from V and 9 bases from J, the junction contained 10 bases not matched to a gene. The germline V gene encodes CDR1 PRHDT and CDR2 FYEKMQ (reference sequence). The CDR3 here is CASSPYGQGDSEQFF. The CDR3 coding sequence is TGTGCCAGCAGCCCCTACGGACAGGGGGATTCTGAGCAGTTCTTC. The full variable domain, its missing parts supplied by reference TRBV13 and TRBJ2-1, is AAGVIQSPRHLIKEKRETATLKCYPIPRHDTVYWYQQGPGQDPQFLISFYEKMQSDKGSIPDRFSAQQFSDYHSELNMSSLELGDSALYFCASSPYGQGDSEQFFGPGTRLTVL.

V is TRBV6-1 and J is TRBJ1-2; D gene uncertain. This CDR3 comprises 13 residues. Trimming removed 9 bases at V and 2 bases at J, with 13 bases between. From germline, CDR1 is MNHNS and CDR2 SASEGT. Here the CDR3 reads CASSPDSNYGYTF. CDR3 sequence (DNA): TGTGCCAGTTCCCCCGACTCAAACTATGGCTACACCTTC.

V and J are TRBV11-1 and TRBJ2-7; 9 bases fit TRBD1. Trimming took 5 bases from V and 1 from J; bases not matched to a gene: 6. The CDR3 has 15 residues. Germline values: CDR1 SGHAT, CDR2 FQDESV (reference sequence). CDR3 coding DNA: TGTGCCAGCAGCGACACAGGGGGCGCATCCTACGAGCAGTACTTC. Translation gives CASSDTGGASYEQYF.

This sequence joins TRBV27 and TRBJ1-2; unclear D gene. CDR1 and CDR2 from the germline V gene are MNHEY and SMNVEV (reference sequence). This CDR3 contains 14 residues. V was clipped by 6 bases and J by 5 bases, with 16 bases between them. CDR3 sequence (DNA): TGTGCCAGCAGACCGATAAACTCATGGTATGGCTACACCTTC. Amino acid sequence: CASRPINSWYGYTF.

The V gene is TRBV4-2, the J gene TRBJ2-3; 9 bases map to TRBD2. Germline V CDR1 and CDR2: LGHNA, YNFKEQ. Losses at the gene ends were 1 base for V and 5 bases for J; bases not matched to a gene: 10. This CDR3 region has 17 residues. The CDR3 sequence: CASSQASAGGSGDTQYF. The CDR3 coding sequence is TGTGCCAGCAGCCAAGCGAGTGCGGGGGGGAGTGGAGATACGCAGTATTTT.